These T cell receptor beta chains were read from a single sample in a study of human thymus T cells. TCRdb keeps only in-frame clones here, not all; method: immunoSEQ multiplex PCR. This table holds approximately 46,000 clones, 85% to 95% found once. The specimen was blood. Source of these receptors: a girl under two years old with a congenital heart defect but otherwise immunologically healthy. Both conserved end residues are trimmed from each CDR3.

>TRBV30|13
ACNTSPFMNTEAF
>TRBV18|16
ASSPRVSGTGKHYGYT
>TRBV7-9|13
ASSFQGAGGTEAF
>TRBV4-1|12
ASSRRDSTYEQY
>TRBV27|13
ASSLNRDMNTEAF
>TRBV9|12
ASSVNRGGETQY
>TRBV4-2|12
ASSQGRDRGLPT
>TRBV5-6|14
ASSWGQGAGTGELF
>TRBV9|14
ASSVAEGRSTDTQY
>TRBV10-3|14
AIRGGTREDTDTQY
>TRBV6-1|12
ASSEGVGNQPQH
>TRBV11-2|14
ASSWITSGSYYEQY
>TRBV7-2|13
ASSLDGGAGDTQY
>TRBV14|14
ASSRGGFYGANVLT
>TRBV7-9|10
ASSPFPNEQF
>TRBV5-4|11
ASSSSPAYEQY
>TRBV12-5|13
ASGVRGPTPEEQY
>TRBV4-1|12
ASSQVRGGDGYT
>TRBV28|13
ASSLPGLSSYEQY
>TRBV5-1|13
ASSKQGLSENIQY
>TRBV4-1|14
ASSQDPRGGGEKLF
>TRBV5-1|14
ASSLGGTSGSHEQY
>TRBV7-2|13
ASSLVANSNYGYT
>TRBV2|12
ASSPGLGARKQY
>TRBV18|15
ASSPHEQGWGTDTQY
>TRBV18|11
ASSPRVGEKLF
>TRBV14|13
ASSQWQGDTGELF
>TRBV7-9|11
ASSLVGKETQY
>TRBV6-1|12
ASPGSTLTDTQY
>TRBV11-2|10
ASSLGNRAQY
>TRBV5-1|12
ASSLGEGDNEQF
>TRBV18|16
ASSPRRSRTPNGGELF
>TRBV2|15
ASSEGLDRANTGELF
>TRBV19|11
ASSIISDQPQH
>TRBV5-6|11
ASSSTGETEAF
>TRBV27|11
ASSLRVGETQY
>TRBV18|14
ASSPLRVQDYYEQY
>TRBV5-1|15
ASSQFGLAGGNNEQF
>TRBV6-5|11
ASGQGVGQPQH
>TRBV29-1|11
SAVDLEGYEQY
>TRBV4-2|13
ASSQGSGKTYEQY
>TRBV21-1|19
ASSKLGLAGSVVKTGNEQF
>TRBV13|12
ASSPRTGTGELF
>TRBV4-2|14
ASSATSGRADDEQF
>TRBV9|13
ASSVESSGRYEQY
>TRBV7-9|13
ASSDMRLVGYEQY
>TRBV5-6|10
ASSLESYEQY
>TRBV11-2|17
ASSLDPLASLFLYNEQF
>TRBV11-2|14
ASSLQTGGAGEKLF
>TRBV5-6|10
ASGPGALPVY
>TRBV5-1|12
ASSLLQSLDTQY
>TRBV7-9|12
ASSLRQTYNEQF
>TRBV6-6|13
ASSFRTGTQETQY